Listed here are 27 T cell receptor beta chains from one sample, sequenced in a study of T cell clonality in common variable immunodeficiency. Sequenced by immunoSEQ multiplex PCR; TCRdb stores in-frame clones only, minus some. The sample has roughly 50,000 clones, none seen only once. Specimen: peripheral blood mononuclear cells. The receptor source for this set is a person aged 18 to 70 in good health.

There are many counts of this clone. Read sequence stops 3 residues before the CDR3 end, and the germline J gene provides the missing end. The chain couples TRBV20-1 to TRBJ1-1; 7 bases match TRBD1. V trimming: 7 bases; J trimming: 1 base; junction bases outside the gene matches: 6. The germline V gene has CDR1 DFQATT and CDR2 SNEGSKA (reference sequence). The CDR3 runs to 13 residues. The part of the CDR3 DNA that was read is TGCAGTGTCCCGACAGGGAGGAACACTGAA. Protein sequence: CSVPTGRNTE. The complete CDR3 sequence is CSVPTGRNTEAFF.

This clone was counted ten times or more. The read finishes 3 residues shy of the CDR3 end, and the germline J gene is used to complete it. The chain recombines TRBV29-1 with TRBJ2-1, with D perhaps TRBD1 (6 bases). Germline lookup yields CDR1 SQVTM and CDR2 ANQGSEA. Trimming left V 6 bases short and J 8 bases short, with 14 bases between. This CDR3 spans 12 amino acids. This chain's CDR3 is CSVTRGYDEQFF. The CDR3 DNA, read in part, is TGCAGCGTCACCAGGGGTTACGATGAG.

This clone has a count of ten or more. Coverage ceases 3 residues before the CDR3 finishes, and the germline J gene fills in the end. V is TRBV7-8 and J is TRBJ1-2; a weak D match, TRBD1 (5 bases). Trimming cost V 7 bases and J 2 bases, with 14 bases left between them. This CDR3 spans 14 amino acids. Germline V gives CDR1 SGHVS, CDR2 FQNEAQ. CDR3 DNA (partial): TGTGCCAGCACCCAACGGGGGGTAAACTATGGC. It encodes CASTQRGVNYG. The whole CDR3 sequence reads CASTQRGVNYGYTF. Full variable domain (missing parts from reference TRBV7-8 and TRBJ1-2): GAGVSQSPRYKVAKRGQDVALRCDPISGHVSLFWYQQALGQGPEFLTYFQNEAQLDKSGLPSDRFFAERPEGSVSTLKIQRTQQEDSAVYLCASTQRGVNYGYTFGSGTRLTVV.

Many counts were recorded for this clone. Incomplete CDR3 DNA: TGTGCCAGCAGTTACTCGGCAGGGTAT. Its translation is CASSYSAGY. The whole CDR3 sequence is CASSYSAGYYTF. The chain is built from TRBV6-2 or TRBV6-3 and TRBJ1-2; the D gene is possibly TRBD1 (5 bases). From the germline J gene comes the end of the CDR3, since the read stops 3 residues before it. The CDR3 runs 12 residues. The germline V gene has CDR1 MNHEY and CDR2 SVGEGT.

In the case of this clone: The read ends 3 residues early relative to the CDR3; the germline J gene fills the gap. The chain uses TRBV2 and TRBJ1-1; D gene unclear. CDR1 is SNHLY, CDR2 FYNNEI, per germline. V shed 1 base and J shed 3 bases, with 9 bases lying between them. The CDR3 has 14 residues. CDR3 residues: CASSEEVSDTEAFF. CDR3 DNA (partial): TGTGCCAGCAGTGAAGAGGTTTCAGACACTGAA.

This clone was observed many times. The sequenced fragment ends 3 residues before the CDR3 boundary, so the rest is inferred from the germline J gene. The chain is built from TRBV10-3 and TRBJ2-3; D is ambiguous. This CDR3 region has 14 residues. Trimming removed 5 bases at V and 0 bases at J, with 9 bases between. Germline loops: CDR1 ENHRY, CDR2 SYGVKD. CDR3 DNA, as far as it was read: TGTGCCATCAGTACAGAGATTAGCACAGATACG. The encoded protein is CAISTEISTDT. The full-length CDR3 reads as CAISTEISTDTQYF.

This clone was observed a handful of times. Read coverage stops 3 residues before the CDR3 terminus; the germline J gene supplies the remainder. The rearrangement links TRBV7-6 to TRBJ2-3; TRBD1 agrees at 12 bases. The CDR3 has 16 residues. Germline values: CDR1 SGHVS, CDR2 FNYEAQ. The CDR3 sequence: CASSRGQGAQQETQYF. Incomplete CDR3 DNA: TGTGCCAGCAGCAGGGGACAGGGGGCCCAACAAGAGACG.

This clone was seen ten or more times. The read ends 3 residues early relative to the CDR3; the germline J gene fills the gap. The gene calls are TRBV20-1 and TRBJ1-1; D not certain. CDR1 and CDR2 from the germline V gene are DFQATT and SNEGSKA (reference sequence). V lost 5 bases to trimming and J lost 0 bases, with 13 bases between them. The CDR3 extends over 14 amino acids. CDR3 in amino acids: CSALRTDLNTEAFF. The sequenced part of the CDR3 DNA is TGCAGTGCTCTCCGGACTGATTTGAACACTGAA.

Concerning this clone itself: The CDR3 goes on 3 residues after the read ends, and that part is filled in from the germline J gene. This sample also contains other DNA sequences that code for the same CDR3. The chain is built from TRBV30 and TRBJ1-3; tentative D call: TRBD1 (5 bases). V lost 4 bases and J 4 bases, leaving 14 bases between the germline ends. CDR1 is GTSNPN, CDR2 SVGIG, per germline (reference sequence). The CDR3 runs to 14 residues. CDR3 residues: CAWTPPGGGNTIYF. The part of the CDR3 DNA that was read is TGTGCCTGGACCCCCCCCGGGGGAGGAAACACC.

This clone showed up many times. Coverage ceases 3 residues before the CDR3 finishes, and the germline J gene fills in the end. V is TRBV11-3 and J is TRBJ1-4; 9 bases map to TRBD1. The germline V gene encodes CDR1 SGHNT and CDR2 YENEEA. Trimming cost V 5 bases and J 8 bases; bases outside gene matches: 6. The CDR3 spans 14 residues. Incomplete CDR3 DNA: TGTGCCAGCAGCCCGGGACAGGGTTCAGAAAAA. Translating it yields CASSPGQGSEK. The CDR3, in full, reads CASSPGQGSEKLFF.

This clone was observed many times. The read finishes 3 residues shy of the CDR3 end, and the germline J gene is used to complete it. The chain combines TRBV18 with TRBJ2-5; a possible D gene is TRBD1 (6 bases). This CDR3 contains 15 residues. Germline CDR1 reads KGHSH; CDR2 reads LQKENI. V lost 6 bases and J lost 3, with 17 bases in between. The CDR3 reads CASSPPRGRKETQYF. Incomplete CDR3 DNA: TGTGCCAGCTCTCCTCCCAGGGGTAGGAAAGAGACC.

This clone showed up many times. The read is 3 residues too short to cover the CDR3 end, so that end is filled in from the germline J gene. This chain connects TRBV19 to TRBJ2-3, with 9 bases aligning to TRBD2. The CDR3 has 16 residues. V lost 11 bases, J lost 4 bases, and 16 bases stayed unmatched. CDR1 and CDR2 from the germline V gene are LNHDA and SQIVND (reference sequence). CDR3: CAVRAGASGIADTQYF. The covered CDR3 bases are TGTGCCGTTCGGGCCGGGGCTAGCGGGATCGCAGATACG.

This clone was counted ten times or more. The read comes to an end 3 residues before the CDR3 does, leaving the germline J gene to fill in the end. The V call is TRBV4-2, the J call TRBJ2-1; the D gene is possibly TRBD2 (6 bases). The CDR3 has 17 amino acids. Deletions cut 1 base from V and 0 bases from J, with 13 bases between. Germline loops: CDR1 LGHNA, CDR2 YNFKEQ. This CDR3 is CASSQGLRGSSYNEQFF. The CDR3 bases that were read are TGTGCCAGCAGCCAAGGGTTACGGGGGAGCTCCTACAATGAG.

This clone was recorded a few times. The read comes to an end 3 residues before the CDR3 does, leaving the germline J gene to fill in the end. The chain joins TRBV2 to TRBJ2-2; TRBD2 matches at 8 bases. The J segment lost 1 base and the V segment lost 4 bases, leaving 2 bases of the junction unmatched. The CDR3 extends over 15 amino acids. In germline, CDR1 is SNHLY, CDR2 FYNNEI. The CDR3: CASSVLAGNTGELFF. CDR3 DNA, as far as it was read: TGTGCCAGCAGTGTGCTAGCGGGGAACACCGGGGAG.

This clone was detected ten times or more. The read gets to within 3 residues of the CDR3 end, and the germline J gene fills in the rest. V usage is TRBV5-1 and J usage is TRBJ2-1; 9 positions match TRBD2. J lost 7 bases, V lost 0 bases, and 5 bases had no gene match. CDR1 and CDR2 (germline): SGHRS, YFSETQ. This CDR3 contains 15 residues. The CDR3 loop is CASSLGGGVENEQFF. The CDR3 bases that were read are TGCGCCAGCAGCTTGGGCGGGGGGGTCGAGAATGAG.

As regards this clone: The read ends 3 residues shy of where the CDR3 ends; the end is completed using the germline J gene. V is TRBV20-1 and J is TRBJ2-5; unclear D gene. Trimming left V 6 bases short and J 1 base short, with 9 bases between. Germline CDR1 is DFQATT and CDR2 is SNEGSKA (reference sequence). The CDR3 extends over 12 amino acids. CDR3 bases read: TGCAGTGCACCCGACTCCCAAGAGACC. Translated: CSAPDSQET. Given in full, the CDR3 is CSAPDSQETQYF.

This clone was recorded at least ten times. The read is 3 residues too short to cover the CDR3 end, so that end is filled in from the germline J gene. The chain links TRBV19 to TRBJ1-5; D gene unclear. The V gene lost 7 bases and the J gene lost 3 bases, with 13 bases spanning the gap. Germline V gene sequence: CDR1 LNHDA, CDR2 SQIVND (reference sequence). The CDR3 consists of 14 residues. Partial CDR3 DNA: TGTGCCAGTATTGAAGCCCCTAACAATCAGCCC. Translating it yields CASIEAPNNQP. The whole CDR3 is CASIEAPNNQPQHF.

This clone was detected many times. From the germline J gene comes the end of the CDR3, since the read stops 3 residues before it. Other DNA sequences in this specimen translate into the identical CDR3. V usage is TRBV7-3 and J usage is TRBJ2-1, with 7 positions matching TRBD2. The CDR3 totals 13 residues. V was pared by 3 bases and J by 6 bases, with 2 bases of the junction left unmatched. The V gene's germline CDR1 is SGHTA and CDR2 FQGTGA. CDR3 region: CASSLGGSNEQFF. CDR3 bases read: TGTGCCAGCAGCTTGGGGGGGAGCAATGAG.

This clone was seen repeatedly, ten times or more. With the read ending 3 residues before the CDR3 end, the germline J gene is used to fill in that end. The rearrangement joins TRBV5-6 to TRBJ1-2, with D possibly being TRBD1 (5 bases). Trimming left V 8 bases short and J 0 bases short, with 11 bases between. The CDR3 is made up of 13 amino acids. Looked up from germline, CDR1 is SGHDT and CDR2 is YYEEEE. CDR3 residues: CASQRDSNYGYTF. Partial CDR3 DNA: TGTGCCAGTCAGCGGGACTCTAACTATGGC.

This clone came up many times. The sequenced part of the CDR3 DNA is TGTGCCAGCTCATTTTCCGGGACACAGAGCTCCTACGAG. This encodes CASSFSGTQSSYE. The whole CDR3 sequence reads CASSFSGTQSSYEQYF. This chain uses TRBV18 with TRBJ2-7; perhaps TRBD1 as D (6 bases). The read halts 3 residues ahead of the CDR3 end, with the missing end drawn from the germline J gene. Germline V gene sequence: CDR1 KGHSH, CDR2 LQKENI. Trimming took 5 bases from V and 0 from J, leaving 17 bases between them. The CDR3 has 16 amino acids. The full variable domain, completed using reference TRBV18 and TRBJ2-7, is NAGVMQNPRHLVRRRGQEARLRCSPMKGHSHVYWYRQLPEEGLKFMVYLQKENIIDESGMPKERFSAEFPKEGPSILRIQQVVRGDSAAYFCASSFSGTQSSYEQYFGPGTRLTVT.

On this clone: The read terminates 3 residues ahead of where the CDR3 ends, so the germline J gene completes it. V usage is TRBV7-3 and J usage is TRBJ1-2; D is uncertain. CDR3 size: 13 residues. The germline V gene encodes CDR1 SGHTA and CDR2 FQGTGA. The CDR3 loop reads CASSASRGDTYTF. CDR3 DNA, as far as it was read: TGTGCCAGCAGCGCAAGTCGGGGAGATACC.

Concerning this clone: The read ends 3 residues early relative to the CDR3; the germline J gene fills the gap. The chain has TRBV18 and TRBJ1-2; TRBD1 agrees at 8 bases. The germline V gene has CDR1 KGHSH and CDR2 LQKENI. V lost 6 bases to trimming and J lost 2 bases; unmatched junction nucleotides: 11. The CDR3 length is 16 residues. The CDR3 DNA, read in part, is TGTGCCAGCTCTCTCGGACAGGGTGAATGGAACTATGGC. Encoded protein: CASSLGQGEWNYG. The CDR3 reads in full as CASSLGQGEWNYGYTF.

Concerning this clone itself: Read sequence stops 3 residues before the CDR3 end, and the germline J gene provides the missing end. The V and J genes are TRBV19 and TRBJ2-7; D is perhaps TRBD2 (6 bases). The germline V gene has CDR1 LNHDA and CDR2 SQIVND (reference sequence). This CDR3 comprises 12 residues. With 10 bases removed from V and 3 bases from J, the gap between germline ends came to 13 bases. CDR3 DNA, as far as it was read: TGTGCCACGGAGGGCGAATTCTACGAG. Translation: CATEGEFYE. The entire CDR3 protein is CATEGEFYEQYF.

This clone has a handful of counts. The sequenced part of the CDR3 DNA is TGTGCCTGGAACGGAGACGGGACAGGGGATCAGCCC. This translates into CAWNGDGTGDQP. The whole CDR3 sequence is CAWNGDGTGDQPQHF. The chain couples TRBV30 to TRBJ1-5, with TRBD1 matching 10 bases. The CDR3 end falls 3 residues outside the read, so it is completed with the germline J gene. CDR1 GTSNPN and CDR2 SVGIG come from the germline V gene (reference sequence). J gave up 5 bases and V 4 bases, and 8 bases lay outside the gene matches. This CDR3 is built from 15 residues.

Regarding this clone: The CDR3 goes on 3 residues after the read ends, and that part is filled in from the germline J gene. The chain has TRBV5-1 and TRBJ2-1, with 14 bases aligning to TRBD2. The CDR3 length is 20 residues. Trimming cost V 0 bases and J 2 bases; bases outside gene matches: 10. The germline gives CDR1 SGHRS, CDR2 YFSETQ. The covered CDR3 bases are TGCGCCAGCAGCTTGGCCGACCAGACTAGCGGGAGGGTAACCTACAATGAG. Translated, it gives CASSLADQTSGRVTYNE. The whole CDR3 protein is CASSLADQTSGRVTYNEQFF. The variable domain in full, with the rest retrieved from reference TRBV5-1 and TRBJ2-1, is KAGVTQTPRYLIKTRGQQVTLSCSPISGHRSVSWYQQTPGQGLQFLFEYFSETQRNKGNFPGRFSGRQFSNSRSEMNVSTLELGDSALYLCASSLADQTSGRVTYNEQFFGPGTRLTVL.

This clone has a count of ten or more. The CDR3 goes on 3 residues after the read ends, and that part is filled in from the germline J gene. This chain uses TRBV11-2 with TRBJ2-1; 7 bases agree with TRBD2. The CDR3 length is 13 residues. CDR1 SGHAT and CDR2 FQNNGV come from the germline V gene. Germline trimming cut 5 bases from V and 7 bases from J; bases unmatched to any gene: 5. CDR3 bases read: TGTGCCAGCAGCGGGACTAAGGGGAATGAG. This codes for CASSGTKGNE. The CDR3 in full is CASSGTKGNEQFF.

This clone was seen a few times. Read sequence stops 3 residues before the CDR3 end, and the germline J gene provides the missing end. This chain links TRBV19 with TRBJ1-2; 8 bases line up with TRBD1. The CDR3 has 15 residues. The germline V gene encodes CDR1 LNHDA and CDR2 SQIVND (reference sequence). The sequenced part of the CDR3 DNA is TGTGCCAGTAGTACCTCGGGACAGGTCTCCTACGAC. Encoded protein: CASSTSGQVSYD. Given in full, the CDR3 is CASSTSGQVSYDYTF.